The clone carrying this T cell receptor (beta chain) was recorded a few times. As yet, its antigen is unknown. One entry per CDR3 protein results from TCRdb running MiXCR on the 5' RACE reads. The sample lists around 55,000 distinct CDR3 sequences, more than 8% occurring once. The data belong to a study of T-cell memory formation after mild COVID-19. Turning to the study itself: In these data, TCR clusters were largely donor specific. Regarding the study as a whole: Day 15 to 85 contracting clones showed balanced CD4/CD8; later expanders leaned CD4+. A subset of responding clones appeared in pre-infection memory, suggesting cross-reactive memory joined. Shrinking CD4+ clones resided mostly in CM and EM, and CD8+ ones in EMRA.

The V and J ends lost 3 bases and 0 bases respectively, with 6 bases between them. This CDR3 has 13 residues. From germline, CDR1 is LGHDT and CDR2 YNNKEL (reference sequence). This chain connects TRBV3-1 to TRBJ2-7; D unresolved. The sequence derives from a man aged 18 to 30 who had mild COVID-19 (a few samples of this study predate the infection). Cell type and time point are not known. The material sequenced was PBMCs or a T cell subset sorted from them (not recorded which). This CDR3 is CASSQRGSYEQYF. CDR3 DNA: TGTGCCAGCAGCCAGCGCGGCTCCTACGAGCAGTACTTC.